What follows is one T cell receptor beta chain and its context. The germline V gene has CDR1 SGHAT and CDR2 FQNNGV. This CDR3 has 14 residues. Trimming cost V 5 bases and J 10 bases; bases outside gene matches: 7. These data come from a study of shared clonotypes between healthy human individuals. Only in-frame clones appear in the TCRdb table, and some are missing; sequencing was by immunoSEQ multiplex PCR. The sample lists around 940,000 clones, over 60% occurring once. Naive CD4+ cells were CD45RA-selected; the remaining cells were memory. This receptor was identified in a man between 18 and 29 years old in good health. The sample was memory CD4+ T cells sorted from blood. Sample subset: CD45RA-negative fraction. The chain recombines TRBV11-2 with TRBJ1-6; 8 bases are a match to TRBD1. The CDR3 DNA reads as TGTGCCAGCAGCGAGCTACAGGGGGGATCACCCCTCCACTTT. Translated: CASSELQGGSPLHF.